This entry features one T cell receptor (beta chain) sequence. What it recognizes is unknown. This entry comes from a study of ipilimumab plus nivolumab after autologous stem cell transplantation. Ipilimumab, 1 mg/kg, started 14 to 28 days after autologous transplant. Dosing: nivolumab 3 mg/kg IV, weeks 1, 4, 7, 10, then every two weeks to week 26. TCRdb's table, derived via immunoSEQ multiplex PCR, lists solely in-frame clones and lacks some. Among 8,500 to 10,000 clones listed, approximately 74% were seen once. Study results and caveats: Per the authors, repertoire, Treg and microbiota data justify further study.

Germline CDR1 reads MNHEY; CDR2 reads SVGAGI. The junction had 8 bases not matched to a gene; V was cut back by 7 bases and J by 6 bases. This CDR3 region has 15 residues. V is TRBV6-5 and J is TRBJ2-5; 13 nucleotides match TRBD2. The TCR sequence derives from a female donor with multiple myeloma. Here the sequenced sample was PBMCs, taken in a trial of ipilimumab plus nivolumab as post-transplant consolidation. The DNA of the CDR3 is TGTGCCAGCAATCCACTAGCGGGAGGGCCGCAGACCCAGTACTTC. It yields the protein CASNPLAGGPQTQYF.